The 27 T cell receptor beta chains listed next were all sequenced from one sample in a study of blood T cell repertoires in COVID-19. Measured with immunoSEQ multiplex PCR; TCRdb has only the in-frame clones, and not every one. Among over 150,000 clones listed, around 85% were seen once. Sequenced input: peripheral blood. The receptors were sampled from a man at least 80 years old with COVID-19, enrolled during active disease.

J is TRBJ1-5 and V is TRBV18; D gene ambiguous. This CDR3 has 14 amino acids. Trimming cost V 3 bases and J 2 bases, with 8 bases left between them. Germline V gene lookup returns CDR1 KGHSH and CDR2 LQKENI. DNA for the CDR3: TGTGCCAGCTCACCTGATGGAGGCAATCAGCCCCAGCATTTT. It yields the protein CASSPDGGNQPQHF. The full variable domain, with the rest looked up from reference TRBV18 and TRBJ1-5, is NAGVMQNPRHLVRRRGQEARLRCSPMKGHSHVYWYRQLPEEGLKFMVYLQKENIIDESGMPKERFSAEFPKEGPSILRIQQVVRGDSAAYFCASSPDGGNQPQHFGDGTRLSIL.

This chain links TRBV3-1 (or the pseudogene TRBV3-2) with TRBJ1-1; D ambiguous. V lost 4 bases, J lost 14 bases, and 17 bases lay in between. The germline V gene has CDR1 LGHDT and CDR2 YNNKEL (reference sequence). The CDR3 runs 12 residues. For the CDR3, the DNA is TGTGCCAGCAGCCTCCTCGCAGGCTTTCTCTTCTTT. This sequence encodes CASSLLAGFLFF.

The chain employs TRBV6-6 and TRBJ2-7; TRBD2 is a possible D gene (5 bases). V was cut by 8 bases and J by 2 bases, with 10 bases left in between. Per germline, CDR1 MNHNY and CDR2 SVGAGI (reference sequence). The CDR3 consists of 12 residues. The CDR3 coding sequence is TGTGCCAGCCGGACCGGGGCCTACGAGCAGTACTTC. Translation gives CASRTGAYEQYF.

This clone came up a few times. V gene TRBV5-4 combines with J gene TRBJ2-5; possibly TRBD2 for D (7 bases). The CDR3 consists of 14 residues. From germline, CDR1 is SGHNT and CDR2 YYREEE (reference sequence). The germline V and J ends were trimmed by 5 bases and 2 bases, with 13 bases remaining between them. The CDR3 spells CASRPGGQQETQYF. DNA of the CDR3: TGTGCCAGCAGACCCGGGGGGCAACAAGAGACCCAGTACTTC.

The V gene is TRBV18, the J gene TRBJ1-1; D is uncertain. V was cut by 2 bases and J by 6 bases, with 10 bases left in between. The CDR3 is 13 residues long. CDR1 KGHSH and CDR2 LQKENI come from the germline V gene. The CDR3 DNA follows: TGTGCCAGCTCACCATTGGGCGGGGCTGAAGCTTTCTTT. Its translation is CASSPLGGAEAFF.

V usage is TRBV12-5 and J usage is TRBJ2-5; possible D gene TRBD1, 6 bases. Between the trimmed V and J ends, which lost 1 base and 2 bases, there was a span of 17 bases. The germline V gene has CDR1 LGHNT and CDR2 FRNRAP. This CDR3 comprises 17 residues. The chain's CDR3 is CASGLGRGGQKQETQYF. The CDR3 nucleotides are TGTGCTAGTGGTTTGGGACGCGGTGGACAGAAACAAGAGACCCAGTACTTC.

The chain uses TRBV6-5 and TRBJ1-1; D is unclear. The CDR3 has 13 amino acids. V lost 7 bases and J 0 bases, leaving 9 bases between the germline ends. Germline V gene data show CDR1 as MNHEY and CDR2 as SVGAGI. CDR3 region: CASMEAMNTEAFF. The DNA for the CDR3 is TGTGCCAGCATGGAGGCGATGAACACTGAAGCTTTCTTT.

CDR3 nucleotides: TGTGCCAGCAGTTTGAGGGCGATGGGGGAGCTGTTTTTT. Translating gives CASSLRAMGELFF. J is TRBJ2-2 and V is TRBV28; D may be TRBD2 (5 bases). CDR3 size: 13 residues. V was clipped by 3 bases and J by 8 bases, with 10 bases between them. In germline, CDR1 is MDHEN, CDR2 SYDVKM.

This chain links TRBV5-1 with TRBJ2-7, with TRBD1 matching over 8 bases. The germline CDR1 and CDR2 sequences are SGHRS and YFSETQ. V shed 5 bases, J shed 6 bases, and the junction held 10 bases outside the gene matches. CDR3 length: 14 amino acids. The CDR3 DNA is TGCGCCAGCAGTACCGGAGGACAGGGCACCGAGCAGTACTTC. It specifies CASSTGGQGTEQYF.

The chain is built from TRBV25-1 and TRBJ2-5; D is possibly TRBD2 (5 bases). The V and J ends lost 3 bases and 4 bases respectively, with 18 bases between them. Germline assignment: CDR1 MGHDK and CDR2 SYGVNS. The CDR3 covers 16 residues. This CDR3 is CASSDRVLDYPETQYF. DNA for the CDR3: TGTGCCAGCAGTGATCGGGTCTTAGACTACCCAGAGACCCAGTACTTC.

The chain couples TRBV24-1 to TRBJ2-1, with a weak D call TRBD1 (6 bases). Between the trimmed V and J ends, which lost 1 base and 7 bases, there was a span of 13 bases. Per germline, CDR1 KGHDR and CDR2 SFDVKD. The CDR3 has 15 amino acids. The CDR3 DNA sequence: TGTGCCACCAGTGATTTTACGGACAGTGTGAATGAGCAGTTCTTC. The encoded protein is CATSDFTDSVNEQFF.

The rearrangement uses TRBV14 and TRBJ1-2; tentatively, D is TRBD1 (6 bases). The CDR3 consists of 15 residues. Germline CDR1 SGHDN, CDR2 FVKESK. V lost 8 bases, J lost 8 bases, and 24 bases lay in between. CDR3 amino acids: CASAKFAGAREGYTF. CDR3 nucleotides: TGTGCCAGCGCAAAATTTGCAGGGGCTCGCGAGGGCTACACCTTC.

The chain uses TRBV11-2 and TRBJ1-6, with D unclear. The germline CDR1 and CDR2 sequences are SGHAT and FQNNGV. The CDR3 sequence is 15 residues long. Trimming left V 2 bases short and J 7 bases short, with 12 bases between. CDR3 DNA sequence: TGTGCCAGCAGCTTATCCCCGATGGAGAATTCACCCCTCCACTTT. Translating it yields CASSLSPMENSPLHF.

The sample holds one count of this clone. The genes are TRBV5-4 and TRBJ1-2; no reliable D call. Per germline, CDR1 SGHNT and CDR2 YYREEE (reference sequence). The CDR3 extends over 17 amino acids. Trimming stripped 2 bases from V and 7 bases from J, with 24 bases between. The CDR3 spells CASSLRFIQIPGPGYTF. The DNA for the CDR3 is TGTGCCAGCAGCTTACGATTTATACAGATTCCCGGCCCTGGCTACACCTTC.

The chain employs TRBV5-1 and TRBJ2-7; D possibly corresponds to TRBD1 (7 bases). The CDR3 sequence is 15 residues long. CDR1 SGHRS and CDR2 YFSETQ come from the germline V gene. V lost 0 bases to trimming and J lost 3 bases, with 13 bases between them. This CDR3 reads CASSLGGDSFYEQYF. Here the CDR3 DNA reads TGCGCCAGCAGCTTGGGGGGGGACAGCTTCTACGAGCAGTACTTC.

This clone appeared a single time. V is TRBV5-1 and J is TRBJ1-2; 8 nucleotides align to TRBD1. The CDR3 runs to 15 residues. Trimming cost V 0 bases and J 4 bases; bases outside gene matches: 5. Looked up from germline, CDR1 is SGHRS and CDR2 is YFSETQ. The CDR3 reads CASSLDQGAAYGYTF. DNA of the CDR3: TGCGCCAGCAGCTTGGATCAGGGGGCGGCCTATGGCTACACCTTC.

This chain links TRBV11-3 with TRBJ2-7, with 9 bases matching TRBD2. Germline V CDR1 and CDR2: SGHNT, YENEEA. J gave up 2 bases and V 5 bases, and 4 bases lay outside the gene matches. The CDR3 runs to 14 residues. The CDR3 region has the DNA TGTGCCAGCAGCCCATTAGCGGGAGCCTACGAGCAGTACTTC. Translating it yields CASSPLAGAYEQYF.

This chain joins TRBV7-5 and TRBJ2-6; no DNA check was done on the table's D call, TRBD1. TRBV7-5 is termed a pseudogene. The CDR3 has 21 amino acids. DNA of the CDR3: TGTGCCAGAAGCTTAACCGGACAGGGGACGGGTGGGCTCTCTGGGGCCAACGTCCTGACTTTC. Its protein product is CARSLTGQGTGGLSGANVLTF.

The chain employs TRBV25-1 and TRBJ1-2, with D possibly matching TRBD1 (5 bases). The V gene's germline CDR1 is MGHDK and CDR2 SYGVNS. This CDR3 has 14 residues. V was clipped by 6 bases and J by 4 bases, with 15 bases between them. This chain's CDR3 is CASRRDSSSYGYTF. Here the CDR3 DNA reads TGTGCCAGCAGGAGAGACAGCAGTTCCTATGGCTACACCTTC.

The chain is built from TRBV6-5 and TRBJ1-5; 8 bases are shared with TRBD1. The CDR3 covers 13 residues. In germline, CDR1 is MNHEY, CDR2 SVGAGI. Trimming at V came to 6 bases and at J to 5 bases, leaving 3 bases not matched to a gene. The CDR3 DNA follows: TGTGCCAGCAGCCAGGGGGCCTATCAGCCCCAGCATTTT. It yields the protein CASSQGAYQPQHF.

J is TRBJ2-2 and V is TRBV7-9, with D maybe TRBD2 (5 bases). V was cut by 4 bases and J by 0 bases, with 15 bases left in between. There are 17 residues in the CDR3. Germline V gene sequence: CDR1 SEHNR, CDR2 FQNEAQ (reference sequence). The CDR3 protein is CASSSPHGLPNTGELFF. The CDR3 DNA reads TGTGCCAGCAGCTCACCCCACGGACTCCCGAACACCGGGGAGCTGTTTTTT.

The chain combines TRBV4-1 with TRBJ2-3, with 10 positions matching TRBD2. Germline V CDR1 and CDR2: MGHRA, YSYEKL. J was trimmed by 0 bases and V by 1 base; bases with no gene match: 10. CDR3 length equals 19 residues. The CDR3 here is CASSQVTSGESLSTDTQYF. In nucleotides, the CDR3 is TGCGCCAGCAGCCAAGTAACTAGCGGGGAGTCTCTTAGCACAGATACGCAGTATTTT.

The V gene is TRBV7-9, the J gene TRBJ1-2; 7 bases match TRBD1. This CDR3 region has 14 residues. Losses at the gene ends were 1 base for V and 5 bases for J; bases not matched to a gene: 4. Germline CDR1 SEHNR, CDR2 FQNEAQ (reference sequence). CDR3 DNA: TGTGCCAGCAGCTTAGAATCACAGGGGTATGGCTACACCTTC. Protein product: CASSLESQGYGYTF. Complete variable domain (other parts from reference TRBV7-9 and TRBJ1-2): DTGVSQNPRHKITKRGQNVTFRCDPISEHNRLYWYRQTLGQGPEFLTYFQNEAQLEKSRLLSDRFSAERPKGSFSTLEIQRTEQGDSAMYLCASSLESQGYGYTFGSGTRLTVV.

This clone was picked up one time. The genes are TRBV5-6 and TRBJ1-2; 7 nucleotides match TRBD1. Germline V gene lookup returns CDR1 SGHDT and CDR2 YYEEEE. V shed 4 bases, J shed 3 bases, and the junction held 6 bases outside the gene matches. The CDR3 length is 14 residues. The CDR3, as DNA: TGTGCCAGCAGCCTCCCAGGACAGGACTATGGCTACACCTTC. Protein sequence: CASSLPGQDYGYTF.

This chain connects TRBV12-3 or TRBV12-4 to TRBJ2-5; D might be TRBD1 (6 bases). With the DNA end fitting TRBJ2-7 better, the J assignment may be wrong. The CDR3 length is 13 residues. DNA of the CDR3: TGTGCCAGCAGCACAGGGTTCTTAGACGAGCAGTACTTC. Protein: CASSTGFLDEQYF.

The chain has TRBV25-1 and TRBJ2-7, with TRBD1 matching over 9 bases. The J segment lost 0 bases and the V segment lost 5 bases, leaving 11 bases of the junction unmatched. There are 17 residues in the CDR3. Germline CDR1 MGHDK, CDR2 SYGVNS. This CDR3 reads CASSSRNRGHSSYEQYF. CDR3 sequence (DNA): TGTGCCAGCAGTTCTCGAAACAGGGGGCATAGCTCCTACGAGCAGTACTTC.

The rearrangement uses TRBV6-5 and TRBJ2-7; TRBD2 agrees at 10 bases. V dropped 0 bases and J dropped 4; count of bases not matched to a gene: 6. The germline CDR1 and CDR2 sequences are MNHEY and SVGAGI. The CDR3 consists of 16 residues. The CDR3 coding sequence is TGTGCCAGCAGTTACTCGACGAGCGGGGGGGCTTACGAGCAGTACTTC. Translation gives CASSYSTSGGAYEQYF.